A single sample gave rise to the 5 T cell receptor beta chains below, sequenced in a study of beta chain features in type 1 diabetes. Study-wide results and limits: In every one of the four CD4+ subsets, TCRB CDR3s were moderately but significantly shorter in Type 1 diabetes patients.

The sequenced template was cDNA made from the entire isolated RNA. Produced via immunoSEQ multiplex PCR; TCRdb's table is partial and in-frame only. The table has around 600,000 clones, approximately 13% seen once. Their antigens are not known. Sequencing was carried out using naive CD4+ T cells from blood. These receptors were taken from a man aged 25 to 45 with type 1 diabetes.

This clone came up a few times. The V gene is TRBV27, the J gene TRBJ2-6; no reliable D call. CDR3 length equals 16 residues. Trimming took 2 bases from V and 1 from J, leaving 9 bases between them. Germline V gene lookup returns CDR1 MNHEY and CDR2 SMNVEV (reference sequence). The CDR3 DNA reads TGTGCCAGCAGTTTAAAGTCCGGGTCTGGGGCCAACGTCCTGACTTTC. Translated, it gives CASSLKSGSGANVLTF.

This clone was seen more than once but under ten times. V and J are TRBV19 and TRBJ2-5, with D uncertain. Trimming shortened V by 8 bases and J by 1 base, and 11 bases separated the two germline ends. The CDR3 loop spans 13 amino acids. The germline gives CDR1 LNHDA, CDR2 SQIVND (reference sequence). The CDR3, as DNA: TGTGCCAGTGAATCCCAATCCCAAGAGACCCAGTACTTC. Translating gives CASESQSQETQYF.

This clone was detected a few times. The CDR3 bases are TGTGCCAGCAGCTTATCGTCATTCATGAACACTGAAGCTTTCTTT. The encoded protein is CASSLSSFMNTEAFF. The rearrangement links TRBV7-2 to TRBJ1-1; D is unresolved. This CDR3 is built from 15 residues. Germline values: CDR1 SGHTA, CDR2 FQGNSA. Between the trimmed V and J ends, which lost 2 bases and 0 bases, there was a span of 10 bases.

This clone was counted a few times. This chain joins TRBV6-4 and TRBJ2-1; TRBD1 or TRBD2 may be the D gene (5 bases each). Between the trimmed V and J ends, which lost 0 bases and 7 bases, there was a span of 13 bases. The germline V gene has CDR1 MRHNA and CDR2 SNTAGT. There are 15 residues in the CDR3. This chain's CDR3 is CASSDSRSGRNEQFF. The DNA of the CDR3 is TGTGCCAGCAGTGACTCAAGGTCAGGGAGAAATGAGCAGTTCTTC.

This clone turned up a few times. In DNA form, the CDR3 reads TGTGCCAGCGCGCTAGCGGGGGTGGCGCAGTATTTT. The encoded protein is CASALAGVAQYF. The chain carries TRBV10-3 and TRBJ2-3, with 10 bases that match TRBD2. CDR1 is ENHRY and CDR2 is SYGVKD in the germline V gene. The CDR3 spans 12 residues. The J segment lost 10 bases and the V segment lost 10 bases, leaving 8 bases of the junction unmatched.